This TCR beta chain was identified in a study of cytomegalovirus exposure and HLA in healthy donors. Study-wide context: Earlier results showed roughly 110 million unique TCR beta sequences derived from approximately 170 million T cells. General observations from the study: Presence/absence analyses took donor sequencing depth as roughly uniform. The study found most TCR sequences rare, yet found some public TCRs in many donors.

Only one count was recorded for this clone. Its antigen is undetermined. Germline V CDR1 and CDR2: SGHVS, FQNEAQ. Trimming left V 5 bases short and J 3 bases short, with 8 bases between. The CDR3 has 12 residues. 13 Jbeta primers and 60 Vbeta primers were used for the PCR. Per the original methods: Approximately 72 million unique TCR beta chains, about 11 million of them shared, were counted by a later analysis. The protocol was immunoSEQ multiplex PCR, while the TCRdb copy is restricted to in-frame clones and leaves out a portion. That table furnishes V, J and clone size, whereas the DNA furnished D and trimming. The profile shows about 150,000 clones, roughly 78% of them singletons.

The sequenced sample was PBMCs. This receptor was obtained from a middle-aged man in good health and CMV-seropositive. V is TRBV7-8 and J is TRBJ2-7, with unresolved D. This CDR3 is CASSTSGYEQYF. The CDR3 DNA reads TGTGCCAGCAGCACATCAGGCTACGAGCAGTACTTC. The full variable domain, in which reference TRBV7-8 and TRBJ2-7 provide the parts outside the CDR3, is GAGVSQSPRYKVAKRGQDVALRCDPISGHVSLFWYQQALGQGPEFLTYFQNEAQLDKSGLPSDRFFAERPEGSVSTLKIQRTQQEDSAVYLCASSTSGYEQYFGPGTRLTVT.